This T cell receptor beta chain was recorded in a study of shared clonotypes between healthy human individuals. TCRdb keeps only in-frame clones here, not all; method: immunoSEQ multiplex PCR. The data contain hundreds of thousands of clones, 55% to 85% of them singletons. CDR1 is LNHDA and CDR2 is SQIVND in the germline V gene (reference sequence). Trimming left V 6 bases short and J 0 bases short, with 16 bases between. The length of the CDR3 is 16 residues. This clone was counted once. The genes are TRBV19 and TRBJ2-3; D is perhaps TRBD2 (5 bases). Sequenced sample: memory CD4+ T cells sorted from blood. Specified subset: CD45RA-negative fraction. The sequence was collected from a woman in her thirties in good health. CDR3 amino acids: CASSLLPGRSTDTQYF. CDR3 sequence (DNA): TGTGCCAGTAGCCTCCTACCGGGAAGGAGCACAGATACGCAGTATTTT.